The 9 T cell receptor beta chains reported below all come from one sample, sequenced in a study of T cell repertoires in cytomegalovirus infection. One entry per CDR3 protein, called by TCRdb with MiXCR from the reads. The table shows hundreds of thousands of distinct CDR3 sequences, with under 45% occurring only once. Their target antigens are unknown. The material sequenced was cultured PBMCs, taken from culture after CMV antigen stimulation. The source of these receptors is a human donor in good health (CMV status not recorded). Some clones in this sample may be carry-over from other donors' samples.

This clonotype has a single count. The rearrangement joins TRBV4-1 to TRBJ1-5; D call uncertain. Per the germline V gene, CDR1 is MGHRA and CDR2 is YSYEKL. V lost 4 bases and J lost 4, with 14 bases in between. This CDR3 is built from 15 residues. In DNA form, the CDR3 reads TGCGCCAGCAGCCGAAGATCGACATTAAATCAGCCCCAGCATTTT. Its translation: CASSRRSTLNQPQHF.

The rearrangement uses TRBV20-1 and TRBJ2-1, with 10 bases aligning to TRBD2. The junction had 4 bases not matched to a gene; V was cut back by 3 bases and J by 2 bases. In germline, CDR1 is DFQATT, CDR2 SNEGSKA (reference sequence). This CDR3 has 15 residues. The CDR3 reads CSASPSGRPYNEQFF. The DNA of the CDR3 is TGCAGTGCTAGCCCTAGCGGGAGACCCTACAATGAGCAGTTCTTC.

The gene calls are TRBV6-2 or TRBV6-3 and TRBJ2-1; tentative D call: TRBD1 (5 bases). From germline, CDR1 is MNHEY and CDR2 SVGEGT. V gave up 5 bases and J gave up 5 bases, with 16 bases separating them. The CDR3 totals 15 residues. In DNA, the CDR3 is TGTGCCAGCAGTATAGAGAAGTCAGGGAACAATGAGCAGTTCTTC. Its protein product is CASSIEKSGNNEQFF.

This clonotype was observed a handful of times. The rearrangement joins TRBV5-4 to TRBJ2-3; 7 nucleotides line up with TRBD2. Germline CDR1 and CDR2: SGHNT and YYREEE (reference sequence). After removal of 4 bases from V and 4 bases from J, the junction contained 6 bases not matched to a gene. The CDR3 loop spans 14 amino acids. The CDR3 DNA is TGTGCCAGCAGCCGACTGGGAGGGCCAGATACGCAGTATTTT. Translation: CASSRLGGPDTQYF. Full variable domain (missing parts from reference TRBV5-4 and TRBJ2-3): ETGVTQSPTHLIKTRGQQVTLRCSSQSGHNTVSWYQQALGQGPQFIFQYYREEENGRGNFPPRFSGLQFPNYSSELNVNALELDDSALYLCASSRLGGPDTQYFGPGTRLTVL.

This rearrangement joins TRBV6-2 or TRBV6-3 to TRBJ2-1; tentatively, D is TRBD2 (6 bases). V lost 7 bases to trimming and J lost 10 bases, with 17 bases between them. Germline-derived CDR1 and CDR2 are MNHEY and SVGEGT. The length of the CDR3 is 13 residues. CDR3: CASTMMEGGEQFF. In nucleotides, the CDR3 is TGTGCCAGCACTATGATGGAGGGCGGAGAGCAGTTCTTC.

This rearrangement joins TRBV12-3 or TRBV12-4 to TRBJ2-3, with 12 bases fitting TRBD1. This CDR3 contains 15 residues. After removal of 4 bases from V and 8 bases from J, the junction contained 7 bases not matched to a gene. Here the CDR3 reads CASSSGQGAIGTQYF. CDR3 nucleotides: TGTGCCAGCAGTTCGGGACAGGGGGCGATTGGTACGCAGTATTTT.

The V gene is TRBV2, the J gene TRBJ1-2, with 7 bases that match TRBD1. CDR1 and CDR2 from the germline V gene are SNHLY and FYNNEI. The CDR3 extends over 15 amino acids. With 2 bases clipped from V and 0 bases from J, the junction kept 3 bases outside the gene matches. The CDR3 sequence is CASSEMRGPNYGYTF. The CDR3, as DNA: TGTGCCAGCAGTGAAATGAGGGGGCCTAACTATGGCTACACCTTC.

This chain joins TRBV11-2 and TRBJ1-2, with no clear D. The germline CDR1 and CDR2 sequences are SGHAT and FQNNGV. The CDR3 extends over 11 amino acids. Trimming removed 1 base at V and 7 bases at J, with 4 bases between. The CDR3: CASSLGAGYTF. Written as DNA, the CDR3 is TGTGCCAGCAGCTTAGGGGCTGGCTACACCTTC.

The rearrangement links TRBV5-1 to TRBJ2-7, with a possible D match to TRBD2 (7 bases). CDR1 is SGHRS and CDR2 is YFSETQ in the germline V gene. Trimming pared 1 base from V and 2 bases from J, leaving 19 bases between. The CDR3 length is 17 residues. DNA for the CDR3: TGCGCCAGCAGCTTGAGTGAGGCGGGGGCGATGACCTACGAGCAGTACTTC. The encoded protein is CASSLSEAGAMTYEQYF.